The 6 T cell receptor beta chains below come from one sample, sequenced in a study of blood T cell repertoires in COVID-19. Data came from immunoSEQ multiplex PCR; TCRdb stores just in-frame clones and leaves some out. This table holds approximately 100,000 clones, approximately 84% found once. Material: peripheral blood. These TCRs come from a man aged 55 to 70 with acute or convalescent COVID-19.

The chain joins TRBV9 to TRBJ1-1, with D perhaps matching TRBD1 (5 bases). The V and J ends lost 0 bases and 1 base respectively, with 7 bases between them. The CDR3 has 14 amino acids. Germline V gene sequence: CDR1 SGDLS, CDR2 YYNGEE. In DNA, the CDR3 is TGTGCCAGCAGCGTAGGCCAGGGGAACACTGAAGCTTTCTTT. Protein product: CASSVGQGNTEAFF.

This chain uses TRBV4-3 with TRBJ2-1; D remains ambiguous. CDR3 size: 15 residues. The V end was cut by 0 bases, the J end by 1 base, with 7 bases between. Germline lookup yields CDR1 LGHNA and CDR2 YSLEER. The CDR3: CASSQDYSSYNEQFF. The DNA for the CDR3 is TGCGCCAGCAGCCAAGATTACTCTTCCTACAATGAGCAGTTCTTC.

A word on this clone: This specimen includes other DNA sequences encoding the same CDR3. This chain connects TRBV5-1 to TRBJ2-1; D remains ambiguous. Germline CDR1 and CDR2: SGHRS and YFSETQ. The V gene lost 0 bases and the J gene lost 4 bases, with 5 bases spanning the gap. The CDR3 runs 13 residues. The CDR3: CASSLDRYNEQFF. CDR3 nucleotides: TGCGCCAGCAGCTTGGACAGATACAATGAGCAGTTCTTC.

This clone was seen just once. The chain links TRBV6-5 to TRBJ1-4; D gene ambiguous. Germline CDR1 MNHEY, CDR2 SVGAGI. The CDR3 consists of 13 residues. V gave up 8 bases and J gave up 5 bases, with 12 bases separating them. CDR3 in amino acids: CASGLDGNEKLFF. Written as DNA, the CDR3 is TGTGCCAGCGGCCTCGACGGGAATGAAAAACTGTTTTTT.

This clone has a single count. V usage is TRBV7-2 and J usage is TRBJ1-5; no firm D call. Trimming removed 4 bases at V and 7 bases at J, with 17 bases between. This CDR3 is 15 amino acids long. CDR1 and CDR2 (germline): SGHTA, FQGNSA. CDR3 DNA sequence: TGTGCCAGCAGCTCCGGGCAGGCGGGTACCCAGCCCCAGCATTTT. This codes for CASSSGQAGTQPQHF.

This clone was observed a handful of times. The chain has TRBV6-5 and TRBJ2-2; 7 nucleotides agree with TRBD2. Germline-derived CDR1 and CDR2 are MNHEY and SVGAGI. V dropped 0 bases and J dropped 3; count of bases not matched to a gene: 4. The CDR3 sequence is 16 residues long. The CDR3 sequence: CASSYSSREYTGELFF. CDR3 nucleotides: TGTGCCAGCAGTTACTCCTCGCGGGAGTACACCGGGGAGCTGTTTTTT.